This T cell receptor (beta chain) came from a study of a mutant IDH1 vaccine in newly diagnosed glioma. This clone has only a few counts. Its antigen remains unknown. Using immunoSEQ multiplex PCR, the repertoire was profiled, and TCRdb retains in-frame clones only, with some absent. Found here are 60,000 or so clones, around 84% of them singletons; the top ten hold around 4.6%. Time point described: week 35, safety follow-up. The content of each vaccine dose was 300 ug of mutant IDH1 20-mer peptide, and topical imiquimod accompanied it. The sequencing here drew on PBMCs, taken from a glioma patient whose treatment included an IDH1 peptide vaccine. This clonotype originated in a man between 25 and 39 years old with glioma.

The CDR3 here is CASKQSGTPREAFF. As DNA, the CDR3 is TGTGCCAGCAAACAGTCGGGGACTCCGCGAGAAGCTTTCTTT. The chain joins TRBV27 to TRBJ1-1; maybe TRBD1 (5 bases). The CDR3 spans 14 residues. The V end lost 7 bases, the J end lost 8 bases, and 20 bases lay between the germline ends. CDR1 MNHEY and CDR2 SMNVEV come from the germline V gene (reference sequence).